The clone carrying this TCR beta chain was counted only a few times. The antigen remains undetermined. V dropped 1 base and J dropped 7; count of bases not matched to a gene: 5. CDR1 and CDR2 (germline): LNHDA, SQIVND (reference sequence). The CDR3 sequence is 15 residues long. This record belongs to a study of cytomegalovirus exposure and HLA in healthy donors. Study-level results: TCR beta chain V- and J-gene trimming was linked, in a later analysis, to a missense variant in DCLRE1C. The authors confirmed in vitro that a few CMV-associated chains were specific for CMV antigens.

A multiplex PCR was run with 60 Vbeta primers and 13 Jbeta primers. Libraries were prepared by immunoSEQ multiplex PCR; TCRdb keeps only in-frame clonotypes and omits some of them. The table includes about 160,000 clones, over 80% detected once. The donors comprised healthy bone marrow donors. This TCR was recovered from a male donor in good health and CMV-seropositive. Material: PBMCs. This rearrangement joins TRBV19 to TRBJ2-7; TRBD2 matches 12 bases. The CDR3 DNA follows: TGTGCCAGTAGTATAGGACGACTAGCGGGAGTGGAGCAGTACTTC. Translated: CASSIGRLAGVEQYF.